The 17 T cell receptor beta chains presented below share a single source sample, sequenced in a study of blood T cell repertoires in COVID-19 (TCRdb year 2020). Receptors were amplified or captured by the immunoSEQ multiplex PCR assay. The clones in this table, taken by TCRdb from immuneACCESS, are in-frame only. Not every clone is retained; where verified, under half of the shortfall comes from an unresolved V gene, and the cause of the rest is unknown. The sample yields fewer than 300,000 clones; 90% were counted once. Roughly 1.1% of the sample comes from the top ten. Sequencing was performed on PBMCs or T cells enriched from blood (not recorded which). Source of these receptors: a woman in her 30s who had recovered from COVID-19.

The chain combines TRBV10-1 with TRBJ2-3; a possible D gene is TRBD2 (6 bases). Trimming removed 2 bases at V and 0 bases at J, with 12 bases between. The CDR3 has 16 amino acids. Germline lookup yields CDR1 WNHNN and CDR2 SYGVQD (reference sequence). CDR3 in amino acids: CASSEPGGPSTDTQYF. The CDR3 DNA reads as TGCGCCAGCAGTGAGCCCGGGGGACCTAGCACAGATACGCAGTATTTT.

The chain has TRBV29-1 and TRBJ2-1, with D perhaps TRBD2 (6 bases). V was pared by 8 bases and J by 5 bases, with 16 bases between. This CDR3 region has 13 residues. CDR1 SQVTM and CDR2 ANQGSEA come from the germline V gene. The CDR3 DNA reads as TGCAGCCGGCAGGGCCGGGGGAACAATGAGCAGTTCTTC. Its protein is CSRQGRGNNEQFF.

The chain uses TRBV4-3 and TRBJ1-2; D is possibly TRBD1 (6 bases). V lost 4 bases, J lost 5 bases, and 14 bases lay in between. CDR3 size: 14 residues. Germline CDR1 reads LGHNA; CDR2 reads YSLEER. The CDR3 nucleotides are TGCGCCAGCAGCCGGGCAGGGGATGGGTATGGCTACACCTTC. It yields the protein CASSRAGDGYGYTF.

This chain joins TRBV6-5 and TRBJ1-6, with D possibly TRBD1 on 5 matching bases. With 8 bases removed from V and 4 bases from J, the gap between germline ends came to 15 bases. CDR1 and CDR2 from the germline V gene are MNHEY and SVGAGI. This CDR3 comprises 15 residues. DNA for the CDR3: TGTGCCAGCTTTCCTTGGGGGGGGTATAATTCACCCCTCCACTTT. Its protein is CASFPWGGYNSPLHF.

CDR3 nucleotide sequence: TGTGCCAGCTCACCCCGGGATAGCAATCAGCCCCAGCATTTT. Its translation: CASSPRDSNQPQHF. The chain is built from TRBV18 and TRBJ1-5; D gene uncertain. Germline CDR1 is KGHSH and CDR2 is LQKENI. The CDR3 consists of 14 residues. Trimming left V 3 bases short and J 0 bases short, with 6 bases between.

The V and J genes are TRBV7-8 and TRBJ2-7; 9 bases align to TRBD1. Per the germline V gene, CDR1 is SGHVS and CDR2 is FQNEAQ. Germline trimming cut 5 bases from V and 1 base from J; bases unmatched to any gene: 9. The CDR3 covers 16 residues. This CDR3 is CASSGSGTGFSYEQYF. The CDR3 DNA reads as TGTGCCAGCAGCGGCTCCGGGACAGGGTTTTCCTACGAGCAGTACTTC.

This clone has more than one count but fewer than ten. The rearrangement joins TRBV5-1 to TRBJ2-1; D is perhaps TRBD2 (6 bases). The germline V gene encodes CDR1 SGHRS and CDR2 YFSETQ. V shed 4 bases and J shed 8 bases, with 13 bases lying between them. This CDR3 is 13 amino acids long. The CDR3 DNA is TGCGCCAGCAGCCGGGACTTGACGCATGAGCAGTTCTTC. Protein: CASSRDLTHEQFF.

The chain recombines TRBV5-6 with TRBJ2-5, with a tentative D call TRBD2 (5 bases). The ends were cut back, 5 bases at V and 2 bases at J, with 13 bases in the middle. CDR1 SGHDT and CDR2 YYEEEE come from the germline V gene. The CDR3 is 14 residues long. CDR3 in DNA: TGTGCCAGCAGTCCAGGACTCATTCAAGAGACCCAGTACTTC. Translating it yields CASSPGLIQETQYF. Based on the CDR3 plus reference TRBV5-6 and TRBJ2-5, the full variable domain is DAGVTQSPTHLIKTRGQQVTLRCSPKSGHDTVSWYQQALGQGPQFIFQYYEEEERQRGNFPDRFSGHQFPNYSSELNVNALLLGDSALYLCASSPGLIQETQYFGPGTRLLVL.

This clone was counted only a few times. The chain carries TRBV7-6 and TRBJ1-3; no firm D call. Germline V gene data show CDR1 as SGHVS and CDR2 as FNYEAQ. The V gene lost 1 base and the J gene lost 0 bases, with 7 bases spanning the gap. The CDR3 extends over 15 amino acids. This CDR3 reads CASSLEESSGNTIYF. In DNA form, the CDR3 reads TGTGCCAGCAGCTTAGAAGAGAGCTCTGGAAACACCATATATTTT.

This sequence joins TRBV11-3 and TRBJ2-5; 13 positions agree with TRBD2. Germline V gene lookup returns CDR1 SGHNT and CDR2 YENEEA. The junction had 5 bases not matched to a gene; V was cut back by 6 bases and J by 4 bases. This CDR3 spans 15 amino acids. The DNA of the CDR3 is TGTGCCAGCAGTCCACTAGCGGGAGGGGCAGAGACCCAGTACTTC. As protein: CASSPLAGGAETQYF.

The chain is built from TRBV20-1 and TRBJ1-6, with D unresolved. The CDR3 is 11 amino acids. Looked up from germline, CDR1 is DFQATT and CDR2 is SNEGSKA (reference sequence). V was shortened by 3 bases and J by 8 bases, with 5 bases between the two germline ends. CDR3 loop: CSARLDSPLHF. For the CDR3, the DNA is TGCAGTGCTAGGCTAGATTCACCCCTCCACTTT.

The chain employs TRBV25-1 and TRBJ1-2; D is uncertain. The V end was cut by 6 bases, the J end by 4 bases, with 12 bases between. Germline V CDR1 and CDR2: MGHDK, SYGVNS. The CDR3 has 13 residues. The DNA for the CDR3 is TGTGCCAGCAGCAAAACCGCAGGCTATGGCTACACCTTC. Amino acid sequence: CASSKTAGYGYTF.

The chain combines TRBV9 with TRBJ2-5; possibly TRBD1 for D (6 bases). Between the trimmed V and J ends, which lost 4 bases and 5 bases, there was a span of 18 bases. This CDR3 has 15 residues. CDR1 SGDLS and CDR2 YYNGEE come from the germline V gene. The CDR3 DNA sequence: TGTGCCAGCAGCACCGGGACACCACCCGGGGAGACCCAGTACTTC. Translating gives CASSTGTPPGETQYF.

This rearrangement joins TRBV15 to TRBJ1-1, with TRBD1 as a possible D gene (6 bases). Germline V gene lookup returns CDR1 LNHNV and CDR2 YYDKDF (reference sequence). V lost 7 bases, J lost 5 bases, and 14 bases lay in between. The CDR3 contains 13 residues. In nucleotides, the CDR3 is TGTGCCACCACCCGACACCAGGGGACTGAAGCTTTCTTT. Translating gives CATTRHQGTEAFF.

The genes are TRBV27 and TRBJ2-7; TRBD1 agrees at 8 bases. V dropped 2 bases and J dropped 5; count of bases not matched to a gene: 11. In germline, CDR1 is MNHEY, CDR2 SMNVEV (reference sequence). The CDR3 spans 16 residues. CDR3 residues: CASSLSDRGWRNEQYF. The CDR3 nucleotides are TGTGCCAGCAGTTTAAGTGACAGGGGTTGGAGAAACGAGCAGTACTTC.

Turning to this clone: The junction does not match germline at one end; this may be a read error. The chain joins TRBV29-1 to TRBJ2-1; the match to TRBD1 covers 7 bases. CDR1 and CDR2 (germline): SQVTM, ANQGSEA. CDR3 size: 15 residues. CDR3 nucleotides: TGCAGTGTTGACACAGGGGCGGGCTCCTACAATGAGCAGTTCTTC. This codes for CSVDTGAGSYNEQFF.

The V call is TRBV11-3, the J call TRBJ2-1; D call uncertain. Germline V lookup: CDR1 SGHNT, CDR2 YENEEA. V was pared by 4 bases and J by 5 bases, with 6 bases between. The CDR3 length is 12 residues. CDR3 amino acids: CASSSRDNEQFF. For the CDR3, the DNA is TGTGCCAGCAGCTCTCGGGACAATGAGCAGTTCTTC. Full variable domain (missing parts from reference TRBV11-3 and TRBJ2-1): EAGVVQSPRYKIIEKKQPVAFWCNPISGHNTLYWYLQNLGQGPELLIRYENEEAVDDSQLPKDRFSAERLKGVDSTLKIQPAELGDSAVYLCASSSRDNEQFFGPGTRLTVL.